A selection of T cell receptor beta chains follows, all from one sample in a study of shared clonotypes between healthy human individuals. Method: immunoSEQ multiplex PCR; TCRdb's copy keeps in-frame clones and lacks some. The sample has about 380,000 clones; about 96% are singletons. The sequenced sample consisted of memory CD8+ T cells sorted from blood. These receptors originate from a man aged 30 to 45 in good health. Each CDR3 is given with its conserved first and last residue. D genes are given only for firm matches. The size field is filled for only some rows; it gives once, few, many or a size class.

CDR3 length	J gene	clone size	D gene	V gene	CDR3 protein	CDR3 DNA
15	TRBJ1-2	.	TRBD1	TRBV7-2	CASSLVGTVSYEYTF	TGTGCCAGCAGCTTAGTAGGGACAGTTAGTTATGAGTACACCTTC
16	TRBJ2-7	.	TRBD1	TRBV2	CASSFAPGQSSYEQYF	TGTGCCAGCAGTTTTGCCCCGGGACAGTCCTCCTACGAGCAGTACTTC
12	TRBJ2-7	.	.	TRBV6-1	CASSDRGYEQYF	TGTGCCAGCAGTGATCGGGGATATGAGCAGTACTTC
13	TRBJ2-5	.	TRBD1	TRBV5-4	CASSAYRGETQYF	TGTGCCAGCAGCGCATACAGGGGGGAGACCCAGTACTTC
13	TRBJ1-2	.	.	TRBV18	CASSPPERYGYTF	TGTGCCAGCTCACCACCGGAGCGATATGGCTACACCTTC
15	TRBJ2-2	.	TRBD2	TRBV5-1	CASSLASGNTGELFF	TGCGCCAGCAGCTTGGCTAGCGGGAACACCGGGGAGCTGTTTTTT
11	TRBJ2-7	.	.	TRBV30	CAWSVLHEQYF	TGTGCCTGGAGTGTATTACACGAGCAGTACTTC
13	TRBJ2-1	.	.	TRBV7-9	CASSLDVINEQFF	TGTGCCAGCAGCTTAGATGTCATCAATGAGCAGTTCTTC
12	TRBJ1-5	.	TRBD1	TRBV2	CASGQGGQPQHF	TGTGCCAGCGGACAGGGCGGGCAGCCCCAGCATTTT
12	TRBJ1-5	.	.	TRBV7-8	CASSLAGEPQHF	TGTGCCAGCAGCTTAGCAGGAGAGCCCCAGCATTTT
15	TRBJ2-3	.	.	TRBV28	CASSDRGLYTDTQYF	TGTGCCAGCAGTGACCGGGGCCTATACACAGATACGCAGTATTTT
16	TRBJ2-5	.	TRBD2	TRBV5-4	CASSSYAGVGEKTQYF	TGTGCCAGCAGCTCGTATGCGGGAGTTGGGGAAAAGACCCAGTACTTC
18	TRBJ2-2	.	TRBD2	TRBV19	CASRLLAGQHANTGELFF	TGTGCCAGTAGGCTACTAGCGGGACAACACGCGAACACCGGGGAGCTGTTTTTT
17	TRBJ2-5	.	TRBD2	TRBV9	CASSPMTSGNTRETQYF	TGTGCCAGCAGCCCGATGACTAGCGGGAACACAAGGGAGACCCAGTACTTC
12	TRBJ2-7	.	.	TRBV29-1	CSVGAGSYEQYF	TGCAGCGTTGGGGCAGGGTCCTACGAGCAGTACTTC
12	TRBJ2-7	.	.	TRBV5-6	CASSREGYEQYF	TGTGCCAGCAGCCGTGAGGGTTACGAGCAGTACTTC
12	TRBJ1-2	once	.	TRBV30	CAWRDGTYGYTF	TGTGCCTGGAGAGACGGAACCTATGGCTACACCTTC
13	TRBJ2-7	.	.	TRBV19	CASSIREGYEQYF	TGTGCCAGTAGTATTCGGGAAGGCTACGAGCAGTACTTC
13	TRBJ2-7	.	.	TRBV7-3	CASSRDGSYEQYF	TGTGCCAGCAGCCGGGACGGATCCTACGAGCAGTACTTC
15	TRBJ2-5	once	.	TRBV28	CASSLWTGGFETQYF	TGTGCCAGCAGTTTATGGACAGGCGGGTTTGAGACCCAGTACTTC
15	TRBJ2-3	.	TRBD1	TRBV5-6	CASSLETGGAGTQYF	TGTGCCAGCAGCTTGGAGACAGGGGGCGCGGGTACGCAGTATTTT
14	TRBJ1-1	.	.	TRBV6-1	CASSDRGANTEAFF	TGTGCCAGCAGTGACAGGGGAGCGAACACCGAAGCTTTCTTT
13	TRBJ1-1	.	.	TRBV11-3	CASSLRGNTEAFF	TGTGCCAGCAGCTTAAGAGGGAACACTGAAGCTTTCTTT
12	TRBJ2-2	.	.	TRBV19	CASSFRTGELFF	TGTGCCAGTAGTTTCCGGACCGGGGAGCTGTTTTTT
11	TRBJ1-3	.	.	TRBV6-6	CASSYEHTIYF	TGTGCCAGCAGTTACGAGCACACCATATATTTT
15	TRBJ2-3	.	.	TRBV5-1	CASSLRRWNTDTQYF	TGCGCCAGCAGCCTGAGGCGGTGGAACACAGATACGCAGTATTTT
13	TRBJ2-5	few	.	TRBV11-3	CASSLGTKETQYF	TGTGCCAGCAGCTTAGGGACTAAAGAGACCCAGTACTTC
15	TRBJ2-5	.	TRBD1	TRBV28	CASSSTDRGLGTQYF	TGTGCCAGCAGTTCTACGGACAGGGGACTGGGGACCCAGTACTTC
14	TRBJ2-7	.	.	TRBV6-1	CASSEAVANYEQYF	TGTGCCAGCAGTGAAGCGGTGGCTAACTACGAGCAGTACTTC
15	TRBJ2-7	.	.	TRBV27	CASSTDPEGLNEQYF	TGTGCCAGCAGTACGGACCCCGAAGGGCTCAACGAGCAGTACTTC
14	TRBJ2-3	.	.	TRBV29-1	CSVETQTLTDTQYF	TGCAGCGTTGAAACACAGACATTAACAGATACGCAGTATTTT
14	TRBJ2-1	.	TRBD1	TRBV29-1	CSVNTRQGANEQFF	TGCAGCGTTAACACCCGACAGGGGGCGAATGAGCAGTTCTTC
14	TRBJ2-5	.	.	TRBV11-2	CASSRGDFQETQYF	TGTGCCAGCAGCAGGGGGGACTTCCAAGAGACCCAGTACTTC
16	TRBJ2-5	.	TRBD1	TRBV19	CASSTSWTGGSETQYF	TGTGCCAGTAGTACTTCTTGGACAGGGGGCAGCGAGACCCAGTACTTC
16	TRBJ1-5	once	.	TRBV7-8	CASSLAPGGSNQPQHF	TGTGCCAGCAGCTTGGCCCCCGGGGGTAGCAATCAGCCCCAGCATTTT
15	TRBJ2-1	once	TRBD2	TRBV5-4	CASRLLAGGVNEQFF	TGTGCCAGCAGACTACTAGCGGGAGGAGTAAATGAGCAGTTCTTC
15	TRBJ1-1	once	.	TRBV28	CASRKNRVLNTEAFF	TGTGCCAGCAGGAAAAACAGGGTGTTGAACACTGAAGCTTTCTTT
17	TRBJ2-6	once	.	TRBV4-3	CASSVSTSQSRANVLTF	TGCGCCAGCAGCGTATCTACGTCACAAAGTCGGGCCAACGTCCTGACTTTC
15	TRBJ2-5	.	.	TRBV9	CASSVGGSSWETQYF	TGTGCCAGCAGCGTAGGAGGGTCATCATGGGAGACCCAGTACTTC
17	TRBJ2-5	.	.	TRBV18	CASSPGLMVVKQETQYF	TGTGCCAGCTCACCAGGTCTTATGGTTGTCAAGCAAGAGACCCAGTACTTC
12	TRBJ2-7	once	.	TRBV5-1	CASSLPHYEQYF	TGCGCCAGCAGCTTGCCACACTACGAGCAGTACTTC
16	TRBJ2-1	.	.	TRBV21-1	CASSPRTSGSVDEQFF	TGTGCCAGCAGCCCCCGGACTAGCGGGAGTGTCGATGAGCAGTTCTTC
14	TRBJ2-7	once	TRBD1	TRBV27	CASSLGTGRGEQYF	TGTGCCAGCAGCCTCGGGACAGGAAGGGGGGAGCAGTACTTC
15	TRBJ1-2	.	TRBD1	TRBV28	CASSHQTGRRYGYTF	TGTGCCAGCAGTCATCAGACAGGGAGGCGATATGGCTACACCTTC
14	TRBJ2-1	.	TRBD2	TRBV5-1	CASSLASGYNEQFF	TGCGCCAGCAGCTTGGCTAGCGGCTACAATGAGCAGTTCTTC
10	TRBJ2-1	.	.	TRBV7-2	CASSLAEQFF	TGTGCCAGCAGCTTAGCAGAGCAGTTCTTC
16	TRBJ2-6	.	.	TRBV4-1	CASSQTSFQWANVLTF	TGCGCCAGCAGCCAAACAAGCTTTCAGTGGGCCAACGTCCTGACTTTC
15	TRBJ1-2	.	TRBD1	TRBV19	CASRETGAGNYGYTF	TGTGCCAGTAGGGAGACAGGGGCGGGTAACTATGGCTACACCTTC
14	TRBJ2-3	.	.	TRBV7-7	CASSLDTSTDTQYF	TGTGCTAGCAGCTTAGACACTAGCACAGATACGCAGTATTTT
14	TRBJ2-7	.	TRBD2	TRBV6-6	CASSLGGGTYEQYF	TGTGCCAGCTCTTTGGGCGGGGGTACCTACGAGCAGTACTTC
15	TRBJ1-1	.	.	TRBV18	CASSPGGPMNTEAFF	TGTGCCAGCTCACCCGGGGGACCCATGAACACTGAAGCTTTCTTT
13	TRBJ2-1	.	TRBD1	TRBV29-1	CSVGTGFYNEQFF	TGCAGCGTAGGGACAGGGTTCTACAATGAGCAGTTCTTC
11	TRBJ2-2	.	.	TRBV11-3	CASRGSGELFF	TGTGCCAGCAGAGGGTCCGGGGAGCTGTTTTTT
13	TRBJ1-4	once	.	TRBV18	CASSPGINEKLFF	TGTGCCAGCTCACCAGGGATCAATGAAAAACTGTTTTTT
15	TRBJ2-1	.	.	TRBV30	CAWSVRDTPYNEQFF	TGTGCCTGGAGTGTACGGGACACCCCGTACAATGAGCAGTTCTTC
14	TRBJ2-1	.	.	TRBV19	CASRRASSYNEQFF	TGTGCCAGTAGGCGGGCTAGCAGCTACAATGAGCAGTTCTTC
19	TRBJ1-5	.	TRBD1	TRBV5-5	CASSLELDRALYSNQPQHF	TGTGCCAGCAGCTTGGAACTAGACAGGGCGCTATATAGCAATCAGCCCCAGCATTTT